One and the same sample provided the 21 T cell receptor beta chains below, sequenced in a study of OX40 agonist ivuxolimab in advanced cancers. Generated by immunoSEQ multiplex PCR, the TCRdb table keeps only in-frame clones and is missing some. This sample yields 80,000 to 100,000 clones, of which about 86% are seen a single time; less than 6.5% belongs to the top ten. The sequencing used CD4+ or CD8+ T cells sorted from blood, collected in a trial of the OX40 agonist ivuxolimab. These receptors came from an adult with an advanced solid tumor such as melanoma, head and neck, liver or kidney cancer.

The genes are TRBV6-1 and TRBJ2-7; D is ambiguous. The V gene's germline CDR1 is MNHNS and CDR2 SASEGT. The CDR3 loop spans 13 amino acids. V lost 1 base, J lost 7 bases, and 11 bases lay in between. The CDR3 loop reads CASSEGHLEEQYF. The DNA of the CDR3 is TGTGCCAGCAGTGAAGGTCACCTAGAAGAGCAGTACTTC.

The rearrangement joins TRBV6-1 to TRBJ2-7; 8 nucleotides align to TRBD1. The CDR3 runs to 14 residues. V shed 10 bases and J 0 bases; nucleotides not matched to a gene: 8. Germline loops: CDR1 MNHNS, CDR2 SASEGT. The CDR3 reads CAITSRGHSYEQYF. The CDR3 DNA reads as TGTGCCATCACGTCCAGGGGGCACTCCTACGAGCAGTACTTC.

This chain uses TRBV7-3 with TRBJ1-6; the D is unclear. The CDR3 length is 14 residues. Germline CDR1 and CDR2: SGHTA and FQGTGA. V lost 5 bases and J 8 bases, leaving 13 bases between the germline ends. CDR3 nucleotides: TGTGCCAGCAGCCAAAAGGACGGTTATTCACCCCTCCACTTT. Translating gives CASSQKDGYSPLHF.

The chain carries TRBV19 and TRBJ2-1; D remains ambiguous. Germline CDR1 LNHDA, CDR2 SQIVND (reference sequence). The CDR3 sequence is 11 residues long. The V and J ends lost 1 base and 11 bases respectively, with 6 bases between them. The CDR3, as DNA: TGTGCCAGTAGTATAGCCGGCAAGCAGTTCTTC. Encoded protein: CASSIAGKQFF.

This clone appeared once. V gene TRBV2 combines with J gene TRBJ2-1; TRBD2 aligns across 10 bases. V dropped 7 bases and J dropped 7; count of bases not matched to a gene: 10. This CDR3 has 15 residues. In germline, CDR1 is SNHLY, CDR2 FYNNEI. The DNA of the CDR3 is TGTGCCAGCAAGCCTAGCGGGAGAAAAGGGAATGAGCAGTTCTTC. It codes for CASKPSGRKGNEQFF.

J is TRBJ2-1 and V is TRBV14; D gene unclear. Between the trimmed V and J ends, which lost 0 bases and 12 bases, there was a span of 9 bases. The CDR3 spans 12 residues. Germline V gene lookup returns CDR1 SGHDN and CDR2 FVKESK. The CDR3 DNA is TGTGCCAGCAGCCAAGATACGGTACGGCAGTTCTTC. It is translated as CASSQDTVRQFF.

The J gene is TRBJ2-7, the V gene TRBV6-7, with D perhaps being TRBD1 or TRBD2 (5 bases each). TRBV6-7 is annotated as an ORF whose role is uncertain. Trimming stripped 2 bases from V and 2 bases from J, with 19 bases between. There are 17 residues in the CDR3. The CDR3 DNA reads TGTGCCAGCAGTTACGGGCATCACCCCCGGGGCCCCTACGAGCAGTACTTC. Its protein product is CASSYGHHPRGPYEQYF.

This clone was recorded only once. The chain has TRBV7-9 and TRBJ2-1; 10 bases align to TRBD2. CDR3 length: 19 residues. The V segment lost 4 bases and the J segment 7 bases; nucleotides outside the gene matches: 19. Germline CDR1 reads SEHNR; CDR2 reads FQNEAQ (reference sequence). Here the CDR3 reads CASSSPRGLAGVIGNEQFF. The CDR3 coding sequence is TGTGCCAGCAGCTCCCCCCGAGGCCTAGCGGGAGTGATAGGTAATGAGCAGTTCTTC.

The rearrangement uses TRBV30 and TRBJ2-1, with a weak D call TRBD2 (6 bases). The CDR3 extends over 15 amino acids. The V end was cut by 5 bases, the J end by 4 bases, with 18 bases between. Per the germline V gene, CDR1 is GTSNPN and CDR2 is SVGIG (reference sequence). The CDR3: CAWQPGLVVYNEQFF. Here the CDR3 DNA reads TGTGCCTGGCAACCGGGACTCGTTGTGTACAATGAGCAGTTCTTC.

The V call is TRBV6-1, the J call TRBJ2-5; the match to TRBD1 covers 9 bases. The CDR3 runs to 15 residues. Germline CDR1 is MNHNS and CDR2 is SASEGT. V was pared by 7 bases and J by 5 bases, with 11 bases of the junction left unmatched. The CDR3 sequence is CASTIPGQGAETQYF. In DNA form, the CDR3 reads TGTGCCAGCACAATTCCGGGACAGGGAGCCGAGACCCAGTACTTC.

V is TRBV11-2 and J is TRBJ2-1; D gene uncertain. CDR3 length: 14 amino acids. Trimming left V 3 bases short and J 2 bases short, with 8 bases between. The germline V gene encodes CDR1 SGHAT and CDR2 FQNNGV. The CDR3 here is CASSLAGPYNEQFF. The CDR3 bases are TGTGCCAGCAGCTTGGCCGGACCCTACAATGAGCAGTTCTTC.

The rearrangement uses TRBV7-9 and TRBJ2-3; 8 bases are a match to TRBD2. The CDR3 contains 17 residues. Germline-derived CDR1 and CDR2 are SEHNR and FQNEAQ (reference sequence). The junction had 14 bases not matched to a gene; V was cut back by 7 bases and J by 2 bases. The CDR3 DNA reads TGTGCCAGCACCTACACGGGGAGCGGGGGTATCACAGATACGCAGTATTTT. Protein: CASTYTGSGGITDTQYF. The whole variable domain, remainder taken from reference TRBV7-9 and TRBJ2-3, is DTGVSQNPRHKITKRGQNVTFRCDPISEHNRLYWYRQTLGQGPEFLTYFQNEAQLEKSRLLSDRFSAERPKGSFSTLEIQRTEQGDSAMYLCASTYTGSGGITDTQYFGPGTRLTVL.

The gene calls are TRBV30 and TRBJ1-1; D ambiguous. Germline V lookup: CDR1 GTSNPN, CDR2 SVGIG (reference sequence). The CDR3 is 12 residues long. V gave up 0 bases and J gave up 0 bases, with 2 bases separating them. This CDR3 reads CAWSVVNTEAFF. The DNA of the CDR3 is TGTGCCTGGAGTGTGGTGAACACTGAAGCTTTCTTT.

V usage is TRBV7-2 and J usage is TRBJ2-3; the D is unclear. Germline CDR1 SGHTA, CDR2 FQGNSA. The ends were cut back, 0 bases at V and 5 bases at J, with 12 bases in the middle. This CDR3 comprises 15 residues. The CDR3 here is CASSLARPSRDTQYF. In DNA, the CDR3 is TGTGCCAGCAGCTTAGCGCGGCCCAGTAGAGATACGCAGTATTTT. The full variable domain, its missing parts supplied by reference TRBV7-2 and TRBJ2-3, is GAGVSQSPSNKVTEKGKDVELRCDPISGHTALYWYRQSLGQGLEFLIYFQGNSAPDKSGLPSDRFSAERTGGSVSTLTIQRTQQEDSAVYLCASSLARPSRDTQYFGPGTRLTVL.

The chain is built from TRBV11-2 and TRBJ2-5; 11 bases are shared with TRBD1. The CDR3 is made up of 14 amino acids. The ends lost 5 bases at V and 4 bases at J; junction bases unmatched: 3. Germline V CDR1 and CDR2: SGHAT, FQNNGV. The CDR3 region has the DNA TGTGCCAGCAGCCCGGGGACAGGGGGAGAGACCCAGTACTTC. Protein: CASSPGTGGETQYF. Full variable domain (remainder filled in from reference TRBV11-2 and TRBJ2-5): EAGVAQSPRYKIIEKRQSVAFWCNPISGHATLYWYQQILGQGPKLLIQFQNNGVVDDSQLPKDRFSAERLKGVDSTLKIQPAKLEDSAVYLCASSPGTGGETQYFGPGTRLLVL.

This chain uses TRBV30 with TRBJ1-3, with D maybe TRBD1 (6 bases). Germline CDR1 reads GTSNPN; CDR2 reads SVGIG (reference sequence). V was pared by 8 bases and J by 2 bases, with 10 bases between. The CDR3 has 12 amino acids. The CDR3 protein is CAGYRAGNTIYF. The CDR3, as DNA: TGTGCCGGCTACAGGGCTGGAAACACCATATATTTT.

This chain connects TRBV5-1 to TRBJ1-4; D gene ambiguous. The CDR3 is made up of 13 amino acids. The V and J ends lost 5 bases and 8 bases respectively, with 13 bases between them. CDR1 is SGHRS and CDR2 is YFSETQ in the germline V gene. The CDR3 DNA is TGCGCCAGCAGTGAAGGCTCCGACGAAAAACTGTTTTTT. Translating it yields CASSEGSDEKLFF.

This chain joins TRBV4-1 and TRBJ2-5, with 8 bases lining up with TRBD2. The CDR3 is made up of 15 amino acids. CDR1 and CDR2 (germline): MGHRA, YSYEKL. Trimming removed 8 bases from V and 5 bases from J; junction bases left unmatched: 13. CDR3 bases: TGCGCCAGCCACGATGCGGGAGGACCGACGGAGACCCAGTACTTC. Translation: CASHDAGGPTETQYF.

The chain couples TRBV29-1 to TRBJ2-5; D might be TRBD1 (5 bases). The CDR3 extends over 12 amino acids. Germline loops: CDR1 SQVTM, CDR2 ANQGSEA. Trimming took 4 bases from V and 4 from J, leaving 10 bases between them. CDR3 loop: CSVVRQGETQYF. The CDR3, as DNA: TGCAGCGTTGTTCGGCAGGGAGAGACCCAGTACTTC. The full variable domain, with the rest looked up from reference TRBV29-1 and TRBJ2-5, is SAVISQKPSRDICQRGTSLTIQCQVDSQVTMMFWYRQQPGQSLTLIATANQGSEATYESGFVIDKFPISRPNLTFSTLTVSNMSPEDSSIYLCSVVRQGETQYFGPGTRLLVL.

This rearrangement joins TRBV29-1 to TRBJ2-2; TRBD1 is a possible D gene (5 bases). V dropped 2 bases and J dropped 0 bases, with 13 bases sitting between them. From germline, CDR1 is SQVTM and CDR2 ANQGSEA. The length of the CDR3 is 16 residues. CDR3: CSVERRLDTNTGELFF. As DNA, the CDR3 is TGCAGCGTTGAAAGAAGATTGGACACGAACACCGGGGAGCTGTTTTTT.

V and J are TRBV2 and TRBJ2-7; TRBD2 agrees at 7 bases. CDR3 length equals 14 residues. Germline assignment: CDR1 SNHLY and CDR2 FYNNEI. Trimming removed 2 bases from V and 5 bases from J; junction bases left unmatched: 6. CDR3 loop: CASSESWGGDEQYF. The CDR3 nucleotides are TGTGCCAGCAGTGAAAGTTGGGGAGGGGACGAGCAGTACTTC.